This entry concerns a single T cell receptor (beta chain). Its target is not known. This record comes from a study of cytomegalovirus exposure and HLA in healthy donors. In the study overall: A data release that came early held around 85 million unique TCRs from HLA-typed donors.

Study results and caveats: According to a later analysis, most TCR beta chains associated with CMV appeared HLA-restricted. According to an earlier analysis, most TCR beta V segments yielded productive rearrangements about 90% or about 30% of the time. In vitro confirmation showed three CMV-associated chains to be CMV antigen specific.

Per germline, CDR1 SQVTM and CDR2 ANQGSEA. The CDR3 length is 14 residues. Losses at the gene ends were 2 bases for V and 2 bases for J; bases not matched to a gene: 5. PCR amplification relied on 60 Vbeta primers (plus 13 Jbeta primers). TCRdb's table, derived via immunoSEQ multiplex PCR, lists solely in-frame clones and lacks some. The table counts roughly 120,000 clones; 2.5% to 3% lies in the top ten. Material: PBMCs. V is TRBV29-1 and J is TRBJ1-2; TRBD1 agrees at 7 bases. The sequence derives from a man aged 25 to 40 in good health and CMV-seronegative. CDR3 sequence: CSVEKGQENYGYTF. The CDR3 DNA reads as TGCAGCGTTGAAAAAGGACAGGAGAACTATGGCTACACCTTC.